What follows are 27 T cell receptor beta chains derived from one specimen sequenced in a study of blood T cell repertoires in COVID-19 (dated by TCRdb to 2020 to 2022). The receptor library was made with the immunoSEQ multiplex PCR assay. TCRdb took this table from immuneACCESS and kept in-frame rearrangements with V and J called. Such tables lack part of the clones; where checked against another copy, unresolved V genes explain under half of the gap, and the rest is unexplained. Here the sample has 73,000 or so clones; approximately 83% occur a single time. The ten largest make up more than 5% of the sample. The sequencing sample was made of peripheral blood. All receptors come from an older woman with acute or convalescent COVID-19.

V gene TRBV6-6 combines with J gene TRBJ2-5; D perhaps matches TRBD1 (5 bases). Trimming stripped 2 bases from V and 4 bases from J, with 17 bases between. CDR1 MNHNY and CDR2 SVGAGI come from the germline V gene (reference sequence). The CDR3 spans 16 residues. The CDR3 region has the DNA TGTGCCAGCAGTTACGGGTCTCCAGGGTCGACAGAGACCCAGTACTTC. Protein sequence: CASSYGSPGSTETQYF.

The chain couples TRBV6-1 to TRBJ1-5; tentatively, D is TRBD1 (5 bases). V lost 1 base and J lost 4, with 11 bases in between. Germline CDR1 and CDR2: MNHNS and SASEGT. The CDR3 has 15 residues. The CDR3 nucleotides read TGTGCCAGCAGTGAAGGGGGCGGAAAGAATCAGCCCCAGCATTTT. Translating gives CASSEGGGKNQPQHF.

In its sample, this clone was seen a few times. The CDR3, as DNA: TGCGCCAGCAGCCAACCCAGGGGGCAGGGCGGAGGATCCTATAATTCACCCCTCCACTTT. It yields the protein CASSQPRGQGGGSYNSPLHF. The chain recombines TRBV4-1 with TRBJ1-6; 8 bases match TRBD1. The CDR3 spans 20 residues. V shed 2 bases and J 1 base; nucleotides not matched to a gene: 13. The germline gives CDR1 MGHRA, CDR2 YSYEKL.

A few counts support this clone. The chain carries TRBV29-1 and TRBJ1-2; D uncertain. Looked up from germline, CDR1 is SQVTM and CDR2 is ANQGSEA. Trimming took off 2 bases at V and 2 bases at J, with 9 bases between the two ends. The CDR3 covers 13 residues. The CDR3 loop reads CSVENPENYGYTF. The CDR3 DNA reads TGCAGCGTTGAAAATCCCGAGAACTATGGCTACACCTTC.

CDR3 loop: CASSLGGPNTEAFF. CDR3 nucleotides: TGTGCCAGCAGCTTAGGCGGCCCTAACACTGAAGCTTTCTTT. This chain connects TRBV7-8 to TRBJ1-1; D gene ambiguous. The V end was cut by 1 base, the J end by 2 bases, with 8 bases between. Germline V lookup: CDR1 SGHVS, CDR2 FQNEAQ. CDR3 length: 14 amino acids.

The gene calls are TRBV4-2 and TRBJ2-2; 10 bases align to TRBD2. V lost 5 bases, J lost 4 bases, and 4 bases stayed unmatched. There are 15 residues in the CDR3. Germline V gene data show CDR1 as LGHNA and CDR2 as YNFKEQ. The CDR3 spells CASSLAGGLTGELFF. Written as DNA, the CDR3 is TGTGCCAGCAGCTTAGCGGGGGGTCTCACCGGGGAGCTGTTTTTT.

The chain combines TRBV10-3 with TRBJ1-2; D possibly corresponds to TRBD1 (6 bases). The CDR3 has 14 amino acids. Germline CDR1 ENHRY, CDR2 SYGVKD. Trimming stripped 4 bases from V and 4 bases from J, with 13 bases between. The CDR3 nucleotides are TGTGCCATCAGTGCCAGGGACAACCTCTATGGCTACACCTTC. It is translated as CAISARDNLYGYTF.

The chain combines TRBV27 with TRBJ2-1, with TRBD1 matching over 7 bases. The CDR3 has 15 residues. With V trimmed by 3 bases and J by 3 bases, 5 bases remained unmatched. Germline CDR1 and CDR2: MNHEY and SMNVEV (reference sequence). As DNA, the CDR3 is TGTGCCAGCAGTTTGTTACAGGGGATCTACAATGAGCAGTTCTTC. Translating gives CASSLLQGIYNEQFF.

This clone has only one observation. J is TRBJ1-5 and V is TRBV6-2 or TRBV6-3; D is possibly TRBD1 (6 bases). The CDR3 has 16 amino acids. V was clipped by 0 bases and J by 1 base, with 10 bases between them. Germline loops: CDR1 MNHEY, CDR2 SVGEGT. The DNA of the CDR3 is TGTGCCAGCAGTTACTCCCAGGGGCAGAGCAATCAGCCCCAGCATTTT. Amino acids: CASSYSQGQSNQPQHF.

The sample holds a few counts of this clone. V gene TRBV4-2 combines with J gene TRBJ1-2; unclear D gene. This CDR3 region has 16 residues. Germline values: CDR1 LGHNA, CDR2 YNFKEQ. Trimming removed 0 bases at V and 4 bases at J, with 15 bases between. This CDR3 reads CASSQDRERALYGYTF. CDR3 nucleotide sequence: TGTGCCAGCAGCCAAGATAGGGAGAGGGCTCTCTATGGCTACACCTTC.

The chain has TRBV7-2 and TRBJ1-2, with D perhaps matching TRBD1 (5 bases). The V end lost 5 bases, the J end lost 4 bases, and 14 bases lay between the germline ends. This CDR3 has 14 residues. Germline CDR1 SGHTA, CDR2 FQGNSA. CDR3 DNA sequence: TGTGCCAGCAGCCCGGCGGGGCAGACCTATGGCTACACCTTC. As protein: CASSPAGQTYGYTF.

This chain connects TRBV4-1 to TRBJ1-5, with D possibly matching TRBD1 (5 bases). The CDR3 consists of 15 residues. Trimming took 0 bases from V and 6 from J, leaving 12 bases between them. CDR1 is MGHRA and CDR2 is YSYEKL in the germline V gene. Here the CDR3 DNA reads TGCGCCAGCAGCCAAGATGACAGCCCGGGTCAGCCCCAGCATTTT. It specifies CASSQDDSPGQPQHF.

This chain uses TRBV27 with TRBJ1-1; D is possibly TRBD1 (6 bases). Germline CDR1 and CDR2: MNHEY and SMNVEV (reference sequence). The V end was cut by 0 bases, the J end by 4 bases, with 12 bases between. This CDR3 contains 15 residues. CDR3 protein: CASSLSRGAGTEAFF. DNA of the CDR3: TGTGCCAGCAGTTTATCACGGGGGGCAGGCACTGAAGCTTTCTTT.

This clone was detected only a few times. The chain links TRBV7-3 to TRBJ2-1; 7 bases match TRBD2. CDR3 length: 15 amino acids. V shed 0 bases, J shed 5 bases, and the junction held 4 bases outside the gene matches. Germline V gene lookup returns CDR1 SGHTA and CDR2 FQGTGA. CDR3 DNA sequence: TGTGCCAGCAGCTTAACCCCGGGGAGGGACAATGAGCAGTTCTTC. This translates into CASSLTPGRDNEQFF.

The chain employs TRBV19 and TRBJ1-5, with 7 bases lining up with TRBD1. CDR1 LNHDA and CDR2 SQIVND come from the germline V gene (reference sequence). The CDR3 has 14 amino acids. Losses at the gene ends were 7 bases for V and 1 base for J; bases not matched to a gene: 4. CDR3 protein: CASKRGPSNQPQHF. DNA for the CDR3: TGTGCCAGTAAAAGGGGGCCGAGCAATCAGCCCCAGCATTTT.

This clone has more than one count but fewer than ten. The chain couples TRBV5-1 to TRBJ2-1, with 7 positions matching TRBD1. V was pared by 4 bases and J by 6 bases, with 4 bases of the junction left unmatched. The CDR3 contains 13 residues. Germline V gene sequence: CDR1 SGHRS, CDR2 YFSETQ. The CDR3 region is CASSLDRVNEQFF. CDR3 coding DNA: TGCGCCAGCAGCCTCGACAGGGTCAATGAGCAGTTCTTC.

This chain joins TRBV25-1 and TRBJ1-6; TRBD1 might be the D (6 bases). V was cut by 5 bases and J by 12 bases, with 20 bases left in between. In germline, CDR1 is MGHDK, CDR2 SYGVNS. The CDR3 totals 15 residues. Here the CDR3 DNA reads TGTGCCAGCAGTCTCGGACTTAGGGGGGGTGGACCCCTCCACTTT. It encodes CASSLGLRGGGPLHF. Based on the CDR3 plus reference TRBV25-1 and TRBJ1-6, the full variable domain is EADIYQTPRYLVIGTGKKITLECSQTMGHDKMYWYQQDPGMELHLIHYSYGVNSTEKGDLSSESTVSRIRTEHFPLTLESARPSHTSQYLCASSLGLRGGGPLHFGNGTRLTVT.

With respect to this clone: An end of the junction differs from the germline gene, which may be a read error. V usage is TRBV7-2 and J usage is TRBJ2-7; TRBD2 aligns across 7 bases. CDR1 is SGHTA, CDR2 FQGNSA, per germline. The CDR3 length is 14 residues. CDR3 region: CASSFVGGSSEQYF. The CDR3 DNA reads TGTGCCAGCAGCTTTGTGGGAGGGTCCTCCGAGCAGTACTTC.

This sequence joins TRBV7-3 and TRBJ2-5; D is perhaps TRBD1 (5 bases). The germline V gene encodes CDR1 SGHTA and CDR2 FQGTGA. The CDR3 covers 14 residues. With 3 bases removed from V and 4 bases from J, the gap between germline ends came to 12 bases. DNA of the CDR3: TGTGCCAGCAGCTTCGACAGATACTCAGAGACCCAGTACTTC. Protein product: CASSFDRYSETQYF.

The V call is TRBV9, the J call TRBJ1-3; no clear D gene. Germline assignment: CDR1 SGDLS and CDR2 YYNGEE. The V gene lost 0 bases and the J gene lost 0 bases, with 4 bases spanning the gap. There are 14 residues in the CDR3. The CDR3 is CASSVGRSGNTIYF. The CDR3 region has the DNA TGTGCCAGCAGCGTAGGTCGCTCTGGAAACACCATATATTTT. Complete variable domain (other parts from reference TRBV9 and TRBJ1-3): DSGVTQTPKHLITATGQRVTLRCSPRSGDLSVYWYQQSLDQGLQFLIQYYNGEERAKGNILERFSAQQFPDLHSELNLSSLELGDSALYFCASSVGRSGNTIYFGEGSWLTVV.

The chain carries TRBV19 and TRBJ2-7, with TRBD2 matching 8 bases. Germline loops: CDR1 LNHDA, CDR2 SQIVND (reference sequence). V gave up 1 base and J gave up 1 base; unmatched junction bases: 3. This CDR3 region has 15 residues. The CDR3 loop is CASSIGRGASYEQYF. Here the CDR3 DNA reads TGTGCCAGTAGTATAGGGCGGGGGGCTTCCTACGAGCAGTACTTC.

The chain links TRBV25-1 to TRBJ2-6; possibly TRBD2 for D (7 bases). CDR1 and CDR2 from the germline V gene are MGHDK and SYGVNS. The CDR3 extends over 18 amino acids. The V end was cut by 7 bases, the J end by 1 base, with 20 bases between. This chain's CDR3 is CASTPAEGEGSGANVLTF. CDR3 nucleotides: TGTGCCAGCACCCCGGCAGAGGGGGAGGGATCTGGGGCCAACGTCCTGACTTTC.

The rearrangement joins TRBV18 to TRBJ1-4; no reliable D call. V was shortened by 8 bases and J by 1 base, with 8 bases between the two germline ends. This CDR3 is 13 amino acids long. The V gene's germline CDR1 is KGHSH and CDR2 LQKENI. Here the CDR3 DNA reads TGTGCCAGCGCGCCGCGAACTAATGAAAAACTGTTTTTT. Residues: CASAPRTNEKLFF.

The chain carries TRBV18 and TRBJ1-5; 7 nucleotides match TRBD1. Germline V gene lookup returns CDR1 KGHSH and CDR2 LQKENI. This CDR3 has 15 residues. V lost 4 bases and J lost 7; bases outside the gene matches: 10. CDR3 nucleotides: TGTGCCAGCTCACTCTCTCAGGGGGGAAACCAGCCCCAGCATTTT. It specifies CASSLSQGGNQPQHF.

The chain recombines TRBV11-2 with TRBJ1-4, with 7 positions matching TRBD1. The CDR3 has 16 residues. J lost 3 bases, V lost 5 bases, and 9 bases had no gene match. Germline V gene lookup returns CDR1 SGHAT and CDR2 FQNNGV. CDR3 sequence: CASSPGTALPNEKLFF. The DNA for the CDR3 is TGTGCCAGCAGCCCCGGGACAGCACTACCTAATGAAAAACTGTTTTTT.

The J gene is TRBJ2-2, the V gene TRBV3-1 (or the pseudogene TRBV3-2), with 9 bases fitting TRBD2. The CDR3 has 16 amino acids. Per the germline V gene, CDR1 is LGHDT and CDR2 is YNNKEL (reference sequence). J was trimmed by 1 base and V by 6 bases; bases with no gene match: 6. Here the CDR3 DNA reads TGTGCCAGCAGGCGGAAGCGGGGGGTGAACACCGGGGAGCTGTTTTTT. This gives the protein CASRRKRGVNTGELFF.

Here the CDR3 reads CASSEGGQGTRTPLHF. The CDR3 coding sequence is TGTGCCAGCAGTGAAGGGGGACAGGGGACCAGAACACCCCTCCACTTT. The chain couples TRBV6-1 to TRBJ1-6; 10 positions match TRBD1. The germline gives CDR1 MNHNS, CDR2 SASEGT. V lost 1 base, J lost 11 bases, and 8 bases stayed unmatched. This CDR3 contains 16 residues.